These 3 T cell receptor beta chains came from one sample sequenced in a study of follicular helper T cells after annual influenza vaccination (dated by TCRdb to 2016 to 2017). Sample time point, as interpreted from the label and publication: 2015-2016 season, 7 days after influenza vaccination. The method was the immunoSEQ multiplex PCR assay. TCRdb's version of the immuneACCESS table is confined to in-frame rearrangements and falls short of the full clone set. An unresolved V gene accounts for under half of the shortfall where checked; the remainder is of unknown origin. Counted in this sample were roughly 4,200 clones; around 80% of them appeared once. The ten biggest clones cover roughly 0.87% of the sample. The specimen was CXCR5+ CD38- circulating T follicular helper cells from blood, collected 7 days after influenza vaccination. Interpreted using the paper, the cell subset or site label stands for: circulating Tfh, non-naive CD4+CXCR5+PD-1+ (ICOS+CD38+ or ICOS-CD38-). The source is an adult who received the influenza vaccine.

The V call is TRBV29-1, the J call TRBJ1-1; 8 bases fit TRBD1. The V and J ends lost 5 bases and 1 base, in that order; junction bases with no gene match: 12. Germline assignment: CDR1 SQVTM and CDR2 ANQGSEA. There are 16 residues in the CDR3. This CDR3 is CSVQQGERGPNTEAFF. The CDR3 bases are TGCAGCGTTCAACAGGGGGAACGGGGACCGAACACTGAAGCTTTCTTT.

The rearrangement joins TRBV30 to TRBJ1-2; 7 nucleotides align to TRBD1. CDR3 size: 13 residues. Germline V gene sequence: CDR1 GTSNPN, CDR2 SVGIG (reference sequence). The ends lost 5 bases at V and 5 bases at J; junction bases unmatched: 8. CDR3 region: CAWEHTQGYGYTF. The CDR3 nucleotides are TGTGCCTGGGAACATACACAGGGGTATGGCTACACCTTC.

The V and J genes are TRBV10-3 and TRBJ1-5, with no clear D. Germline V gene data show CDR1 as ENHRY and CDR2 as SYGVKD. Between the trimmed V and J ends, which lost 3 bases and 3 bases, there was a span of 6 bases. The CDR3 runs to 13 residues. The CDR3 sequence is CAISDSTNQPQHF. CDR3 sequence (DNA): TGTGCCATCAGTGATTCTACCAATCAGCCCCAGCATTTT.